This T cell receptor beta chain was recovered during a study of T cell responses to AZD1222 COVID-19 vaccine. The assay was immunoSEQ multiplex PCR, and TCRdb's table has in-frame clones only and misses some. Of about 120,000 clones listed, approximately 83% are singletons. Per the germline V gene, CDR1 is PRHDT and CDR2 is FYEKMQ (reference sequence). Trimming removed 2 bases at V and 7 bases at J, with 12 bases between. There are 15 residues in the CDR3. Concerning this clone: The antigen is not known.

Study findings and constraints: As reported, nearly half of all spike-specific TCRs target variant regions that are unmutated. Females outnumbered males among donors, who were mostly white British; clonal diversity was possibly underestimated.

This clonotype originated in an adult in good health. The sequences come from peripheral blood, collected on day 0 of AZD1222 vaccination. The gene calls are TRBV13 and TRBJ1-6; no clear D. The CDR3 loop reads CASSLSRILNSPLHF. CDR3 DNA sequence: TGTGCCAGCAGCTTAAGCCGGATTCTCAATTCACCCCTCCACTTT.